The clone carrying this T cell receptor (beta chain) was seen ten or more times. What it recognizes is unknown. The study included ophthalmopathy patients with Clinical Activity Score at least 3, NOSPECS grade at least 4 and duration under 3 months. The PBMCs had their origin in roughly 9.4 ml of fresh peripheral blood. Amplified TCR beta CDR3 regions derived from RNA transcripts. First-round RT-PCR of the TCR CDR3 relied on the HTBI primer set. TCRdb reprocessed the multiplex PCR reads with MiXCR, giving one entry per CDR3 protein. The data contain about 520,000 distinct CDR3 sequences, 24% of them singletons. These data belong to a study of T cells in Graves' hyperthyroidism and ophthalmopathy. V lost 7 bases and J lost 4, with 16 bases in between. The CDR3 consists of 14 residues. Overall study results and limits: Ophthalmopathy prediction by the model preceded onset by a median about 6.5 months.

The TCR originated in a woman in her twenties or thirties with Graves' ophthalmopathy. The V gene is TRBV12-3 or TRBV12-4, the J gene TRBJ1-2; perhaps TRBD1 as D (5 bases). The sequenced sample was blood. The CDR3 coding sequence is TGTGCCAGCACTATGGAGCGGGGGGTCTATGGCTACACCTTC. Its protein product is CASTMERGVYGYTF.